The T cell receptor beta chain under discussion was sequenced for a study of cytomegalovirus exposure and HLA in healthy donors. The CDR3 consists of 16 residues. This PCR relied on a set of 60 Vbeta primers and 13 Jbeta primers. Clones were read by immunoSEQ multiplex PCR, and TCRdb kept only the in-frame ones, dropping some. The sample holds more than 85,000 clones, 65% to 80% seen once. The sample comprised PBMCs. The TCR comes from a man aged 25-45 years in good health and CMV-seropositive. The chain has TRBV21-1 and TRBJ2-2; no DNA check was done on the table's D call, TRBD1. TRBV21-1 is a known pseudogene. The CDR3 reads CASSKADRVVAGELFF. CDR3 sequence (DNA): TGTGCCAGCAGCAAAGCAGACAGGGTAGTTGCCGGGGAGCTGTTTTTT.